Shown below are 23 T cell receptor beta chains from a single sample sequenced in a study of blood T cell repertoires in COVID-19. Some clones are missing from TCRdb's copy, which holds only in-frame ones; the method was immunoSEQ multiplex PCR. The sample holds about 340,000 clones; about 86% are singletons and the top ten take almost 3%. The source material was peripheral blood. The origin of the receptors is a young man with active or convalescent COVID-19.

The chain has TRBV7-8 and TRBJ1-5, with D uncertain. This CDR3 comprises 14 residues. The germline V gene encodes CDR1 SGHVS and CDR2 FQNEAQ. V gave up 4 bases and J gave up 5 bases, with 12 bases separating them. Here the CDR3 reads CASSSLRFDQPQHF. Written as DNA, the CDR3 is TGTGCCAGCAGCTCGCTTCGGTTCGATCAGCCCCAGCATTTT.

With regard to this clone: Other nucleotide sequences from this sample produce the same CDR3. The chain couples TRBV4-2 to TRBJ2-2; D is ambiguous. Germline loops: CDR1 LGHNA, CDR2 YNFKEQ. The CDR3 runs 13 residues. Trimming pared 3 bases from V and 6 bases from J, leaving 8 bases between. CDR3 sequence: CASSQQEAGELFF. The DNA of the CDR3 is TGTGCCAGCAGCCAGCAAGAGGCCGGGGAGCTGTTTTTT.

The chain couples TRBV3-1 (or the pseudogene TRBV3-2) to TRBJ1-5; tentative D call: TRBD1 (6 bases). V dropped 1 base and J dropped 6 bases, with 10 bases sitting between them. CDR1 and CDR2 from the germline V gene are LGHDT and YNNKEL (reference sequence). The CDR3 has 14 residues. CDR3 sequence: CASSQVRGTQPQHF. Written as DNA, the CDR3 is TGTGCCAGCAGCCAAGTCAGGGGTACTCAGCCCCAGCATTTT.

The chain carries TRBV12-3 or TRBV12-4 and TRBJ1-2; D is possibly TRBD1 (5 bases). The V and J ends lost 8 bases and 5 bases respectively, with 15 bases between them. This CDR3 region has 13 residues. The CDR3 loop is CASGSGGVYGYTF. CDR3 sequence (DNA): TGTGCCAGCGGCTCGGGAGGGGTGTATGGCTACACCTTC.

The rearrangement links TRBV3-1 (or the pseudogene TRBV3-2) to TRBJ1-5; unclear D gene. Per germline, CDR1 LGHDT and CDR2 YNNKEL (reference sequence). This CDR3 contains 11 residues. Trimming removed 6 bases from V and 8 bases from J, with 8 bases in between. The DNA for the CDR3 is TGTGCCAGCAGATTTATTAAGCCCCAGCATTTT. Amino acids: CASRFIKPQHF.

The rearrangement joins TRBV5-4 to TRBJ2-5; 8 bases align to TRBD2. J gave up 5 bases and V 3 bases, and 12 bases lay outside the gene matches. The germline V gene has CDR1 SGHNT and CDR2 YYREEE (reference sequence). The CDR3 runs 16 residues. CDR3 residues: CASSSRQRGLGETQYF. For the CDR3, the DNA is TGTGCCAGCAGCTCCCGGCAGCGGGGGCTGGGGGAGACCCAGTACTTC.

This chain links TRBV6-6 with TRBJ1-4; a weak D match, TRBD1 (6 bases). In germline, CDR1 is MNHNY, CDR2 SVGAGI (reference sequence). The V and J ends lost 2 bases and 4 bases respectively, with 11 bases between them. The CDR3 covers 15 residues. CDR3 nucleotide sequence: TGTGCCAGCAGTTACCGTACAGGGATTAATGAAAAACTGTTTTTT. Its protein product is CASSYRTGINEKLFF.

The V and J genes are TRBV7-9 and TRBJ2-1, with 9 bases aligning to TRBD2. Trimming removed 6 bases from V and 12 bases from J; junction bases left unmatched: 15. Per germline, CDR1 SEHNR and CDR2 FQNEAQ (reference sequence). This CDR3 is built from 15 residues. The DNA for the CDR3 is TGTGCCAGCAGACGGGGGGCTAGCGGGGCCCGATTGCAGTTCTTC. It yields the protein CASRRGASGARLQFF.

The chain carries TRBV5-4 and TRBJ1-1; no reliable D call. Germline loops: CDR1 SGHNT, CDR2 YYREEE (reference sequence). The CDR3 extends over 15 amino acids. V lost 3 bases, J lost 5 bases, and 17 bases lay in between. In DNA, the CDR3 is TGTGCCAGCAGCTCCCCAAGGGAGGGTTGGACTGAAGCTTTCTTT. As protein: CASSSPREGWTEAFF. Full variable domain (rest looked up from reference TRBV5-4 and TRBJ1-1): ETGVTQSPTHLIKTRGQQVTLRCSSQSGHNTVSWYQQALGQGPQFIFQYYREEENGRGNFPPRFSGLQFPNYSSELNVNALELDDSALYLCASSSPREGWTEAFFGQGTRLTVV.

The chain employs TRBV7-2 and TRBJ2-1; D is possibly TRBD2 (6 bases). Trimming stripped 8 bases from V and 1 base from J, with 18 bases between. Germline V gene sequence: CDR1 SGHTA, CDR2 FQGNSA. CDR3 length: 16 residues. The CDR3 bases are TGTGCCAGCCCTTTAGTCGCCGGGGGATCCTACAATGAGCAGTTCTTC. Translating gives CASPLVAGGSYNEQFF.

The genes are TRBV29-1 and TRBJ1-1, with D maybe TRBD1 (5 bases). Trimming removed 7 bases at V and 4 bases at J, with 13 bases between. The CDR3 length is 12 residues. CDR1 is SQVTM, CDR2 ANQGSEA, per germline. For the CDR3, the DNA is TGCAGCGCTCTCCAGGGCCTCACTGAAGCTTTCTTT. It specifies CSALQGLTEAFF. The full variable domain, with the rest looked up from reference TRBV29-1 and TRBJ1-1, is SAVISQKPSRDICQRGTSLTIQCQVDSQVTMMFWYRQQPGQSLTLIATANQGSEATYESGFVIDKFPISRPNLTFSTLTVSNMSPEDSSIYLCSALQGLTEAFFGQGTRLTVV.

Only a few counts were recorded for this clone. CDR3 loop: CASSLAGINEKLFF. The DNA of the CDR3 is TGTGCCAGCAGTTTGGCGGGTATCAATGAAAAACTGTTTTTT. The V and J genes are TRBV28 and TRBJ1-4, with unresolved D. CDR1 is MDHEN, CDR2 SYDVKM, per germline. This CDR3 is 14 amino acids long. V was clipped by 3 bases and J by 5 bases, with 10 bases between them.

The rearrangement joins TRBV5-1 to TRBJ2-2, with 12 bases fitting TRBD1. V gave up 8 bases and J gave up 2 bases; unmatched junction bases: 7. CDR1 SGHRS and CDR2 YFSETQ come from the germline V gene. This CDR3 has 16 amino acids. CDR3 in amino acids: CASTSGTGGNTGELFF. CDR3 sequence (DNA): TGCGCCAGTACATCCGGGACAGGGGGCAACACCGGGGAGCTGTTTTTT.

The V call is TRBV19, the J call TRBJ2-3, with D perhaps TRBD1 (6 bases). The CDR3 extends over 16 amino acids. Germline CDR1 reads LNHDA; CDR2 reads SQIVND (reference sequence). V was pared by 3 bases and J by 3 bases, with 16 bases between. Here the CDR3 reads CASSMDPGQGTDTQYF. CDR3 bases: TGTGCCAGTAGTATGGACCCGGGGCAGGGGACAGATACGCAGTATTTT.

The chain recombines TRBV5-1 with TRBJ2-3, with 9 nucleotides matching TRBD1. This CDR3 has 16 amino acids. V was clipped by 4 bases and J by 1 base; unmatched bases: 7. CDR1 and CDR2 (germline): SGHRS, YFSETQ. CDR3 loop: CASSGTGGAGTDTQYF. CDR3 DNA: TGCGCCAGCAGCGGTACAGGGGGCGCCGGCACAGATACGCAGTATTTT.

This clone was seen only once. J is TRBJ1-5 and V is TRBV5-6; weak D call: TRBD1 (6 bases). This CDR3 is 15 amino acids long. V lost 2 bases and J 2 bases, leaving 11 bases between the germline ends. Germline CDR1 reads SGHDT; CDR2 reads YYEEEE. The DNA for the CDR3 is TGTGCCAGCAGCTTTGGCCCAGGGGGCAATCAGCCCCAGCATTTT. Translation: CASSFGPGGNQPQHF.

In DNA form, the CDR3 reads TGTGCCAGCAGGGCTGTCGGGACAGGAGCTAACTATGGCTACACCTTC. Its protein is CASRAVGTGANYGYTF. The V and J genes are TRBV11-2 and TRBJ1-2, with TRBD1 identical over 8 bases. The V segment lost 6 bases and the J segment 0 bases; nucleotides outside the gene matches: 9. This CDR3 spans 16 amino acids. CDR1 is SGHAT, CDR2 FQNNGV, per germline.

There are a few counts of this clone. This chain connects TRBV7-2 to TRBJ1-1; TRBD1 agrees at 7 bases. The CDR3 length is 13 residues. The V gene end was trimmed by 5 bases and the J gene end by 4 bases; junction bases not matched to a gene: 4. Germline V gives CDR1 SGHTA, CDR2 FQGNSA. The CDR3 DNA sequence: TGTGCCAGCAGCCCGACAGGGACCACTGAAGCTTTCTTT. As protein: CASSPTGTTEAFF.

The chain employs TRBV10-3 and TRBJ2-7; D may be TRBD2 (7 bases). Germline loops: CDR1 ENHRY, CDR2 SYGVKD. The CDR3 has 15 amino acids. V lost 10 bases to trimming and J lost 3 bases, with 22 bases between them. CDR3: CATFPRGGDFYEQYF. CDR3 sequence (DNA): TGTGCCACTTTTCCCCGAGGGGGGGATTTCTACGAGCAGTACTTC.

The chain has TRBV2 and TRBJ1-5, with a possible D match to TRBD1 (6 bases). Trimming took 4 bases from V and 3 from J, leaving 13 bases between them. Germline V gene data show CDR1 as SNHLY and CDR2 as FYNNEI. CDR3 length equals 15 residues. The CDR3 DNA reads as TGTGCCAGCAGTGGAGAGGGGGGGCCCAATCAGCCCCAGCATTTT. As protein: CASSGEGGPNQPQHF.

The chain couples TRBV27 to TRBJ1-4, with no clear D. Looked up from germline, CDR1 is MNHEY and CDR2 is SMNVEV (reference sequence). The CDR3 is 15 amino acids. Deletions cut 6 bases from V and 0 bases from J, with 11 bases between. The CDR3 reads CASRPPQATNEKLFF. The CDR3 DNA is TGTGCCAGCAGGCCCCCCCAGGCAACTAATGAAAAACTGTTTTTT.

V usage is TRBV25-1 and J usage is TRBJ1-2; D gene unclear. V was shortened by 4 bases and J by 3 bases, with 15 bases between the two germline ends. The CDR3 totals 15 residues. Germline CDR1 and CDR2: MGHDK and SYGVNS. The CDR3 region is CASSAPGESDYGYTF. The CDR3 DNA sequence: TGTGCCAGCAGTGCCCCCGGCGAAAGCGACTATGGCTACACCTTC.

For the CDR3, the DNA is TGTGCCAGCAGCTTAGGGTTAGGGGCCGGGACTGAAGCTTTCTTT. Residues: CASSLGLGAGTEAFF. The chain has TRBV3-1 (or the pseudogene TRBV3-2) and TRBJ1-1; tentative D call: TRBD1 (5 bases). The V and J ends lost 5 bases and 5 bases respectively, with 18 bases between them. Germline CDR1 LGHDT, CDR2 YNNKEL (reference sequence). There are 15 residues in the CDR3.